Listed here are 20 T cell receptor beta chains from one sample, sequenced in a study of control samples from healthy donors and cancer patients. Generated by immunoSEQ multiplex PCR, the TCRdb table keeps only in-frame clones and is missing some. The repertoire has 350,000 to 450,000 clones, approximately 92% of them found once; the top ten carry just under 6.5%. Sequenced: PBMCs. The receptors derive from a man aged 40-49 years with head and neck cancer.

The chain joins TRBV7-9 to TRBJ1-1, with D perhaps matching TRBD1 (5 bases). This CDR3 region has 12 residues. CDR1 is SEHNR and CDR2 is FQNEAQ in the germline V gene (reference sequence). V was shortened by 5 bases and J by 13 bases, with 17 bases between the two germline ends. The CDR3 nucleotides read TGTGCCAGCAGCCTAGACAGTCTGAGGGATTTCTTT. Residues: CASSLDSLRDFF.

In its sample, this clone was seen a few times. The chain is built from TRBV7-3 and TRBJ1-1; D call uncertain. The ends were cut back, 6 bases at V and 0 bases at J, with 8 bases in the middle. The CDR3 has 13 amino acids. Germline V CDR1 and CDR2: SGHTA, FQGTGA. The CDR3 DNA reads as TGTGCCAGCAGATCGGACGTGAACACTGAAGCTTTCTTT. Its translation: CASRSDVNTEAFF.

The chain is built from TRBV28 and TRBJ1-2; D is possibly TRBD1 (5 bases). The length of the CDR3 is 13 residues. Trimming took 5 bases from V and 8 from J, leaving 15 bases between them. From germline, CDR1 is MDHEN and CDR2 SYDVKM. The CDR3 DNA reads as TGTGCCAGCAGTGTCAGGGCCGTCGACGGCTACACCTTC. It specifies CASSVRAVDGYTF.

This chain joins TRBV19 and TRBJ2-1, with 8 bases identical to TRBD2. With 6 bases clipped from V and 4 bases from J, the junction kept 11 bases outside the gene matches. This CDR3 has 16 amino acids. From germline, CDR1 is LNHDA and CDR2 SQIVND (reference sequence). The CDR3 DNA is TGTGCCAGTAGCTCCAAGCGGGAGACGGTATACAATGAGCAGTTCTTC. It specifies CASSSKRETVYNEQFF.

This chain joins TRBV7-8 and TRBJ2-3, with D uncertain. V lost 1 base and J lost 1, with 9 bases in between. In germline, CDR1 is SGHVS, CDR2 FQNEAQ. The CDR3 covers 15 residues. This CDR3 reads CASSLEWAGTDTQYF. CDR3 in DNA: TGTGCCAGCAGCTTAGAATGGGCTGGCACAGATACGCAGTATTTT.

V gene TRBV7-6 combines with J gene TRBJ2-1; D is undetermined. In germline, CDR1 is SGHVS, CDR2 FNYEAQ. CDR3 length equals 15 residues. Trimming took 1 base from V and 8 from J, leaving 15 bases between them. CDR3 sequence: CASSLEGGWVHEQFF. In DNA form, the CDR3 reads TGTGCCAGCAGCTTAGAGGGCGGCTGGGTCCATGAGCAGTTCTTC. Complete variable domain (other parts from reference TRBV7-6 and TRBJ2-1): GAGVSQSPRYKVTKRGQDVALRCDPISGHVSLYWYRQALGQGPEFLTYFNYEAQQDKSGLPNDRFSAERPEGSISTLTIQRTEQRDSAMYRCASSLEGGWVHEQFFGPGTRLTVL.

V and J are TRBV4-1 and TRBJ1-5; D is uncertain. V lost 0 bases to trimming and J lost 2 bases, with 14 bases between them. There are 17 residues in the CDR3. Germline V lookup: CDR1 MGHRA, CDR2 YSYEKL. This CDR3 is CASSQESRIVGNQPQHF. In DNA, the CDR3 is TGCGCCAGCAGCCAAGAGTCTCGTATAGTCGGCAATCAGCCCCAGCATTTT.

This chain uses TRBV5-1 with TRBJ1-1; TRBD1 agrees at 7 bases. J was trimmed by 6 bases and V by 5 bases; bases with no gene match: 4. The CDR3 is 12 residues long. Germline CDR1 and CDR2: SGHRS and YFSETQ. The CDR3 is CASSQQGPEAFF. CDR3 in DNA: TGCGCCAGCAGTCAACAGGGGCCTGAAGCTTTCTTT. The full variable domain, in which reference TRBV5-1 and TRBJ1-1 provide the parts outside the CDR3, is KAGVTQTPRYLIKTRGQQVTLSCSPISGHRSVSWYQQTPGQGLQFLFEYFSETQRNKGNFPGRFSGRQFSNSRSEMNVSTLELGDSALYLCASSQQGPEAFFGQGTRLTVV.

This clone was seen only once. The V call is TRBV6-4, the J call TRBJ1-2; D is possibly TRBD1 (6 bases). CDR3 length: 16 residues. V was cut by 0 bases and J by 6 bases, with 17 bases left in between. Germline CDR1 MRHNA, CDR2 SNTAGT. In DNA form, the CDR3 reads TGTGCCAGCAGTGACTCGAGACCTCAGGGGCAGCATGGCTACACCTTC. The encoded protein is CASSDSRPQGQHGYTF.

The genes are TRBV10-2 and TRBJ2-2; 8 bases are a match to TRBD2. V shed 6 bases and J 4 bases; nucleotides not matched to a gene: 10. CDR3 length: 16 residues. Looked up from germline, CDR1 is WSHSY and CDR2 is SAAADI. CDR3 amino acids: CASRTGTGLGTGELFF. In nucleotides, the CDR3 is TGCGCCAGCAGGACTGGGACGGGACTAGGCACCGGGGAGCTGTTTTTT.

The chain joins TRBV6-5 to TRBJ1-2; 9 bases fit TRBD1. CDR1 and CDR2 (germline): MNHEY, SVGAGI. The V segment lost 6 bases and the J segment 4 bases; nucleotides outside the gene matches: 9. The CDR3 has 15 amino acids. The CDR3 region is CASRQGQGTSYGYTF. The CDR3 bases are TGTGCCAGCAGGCAGGGACAGGGCACGAGCTATGGCTACACCTTC.

This CDR3 is CASSLGDRGLRRNEQFF. The CDR3 nucleotides read TGTGCCAGCAGCTTGGGGGACAGGGGCCTGCGGAGGAATGAGCAGTTCTTC. V usage is TRBV5-6 and J usage is TRBJ2-1; 10 positions agree with TRBD1. The CDR3 is 17 residues long. Germline V gene data show CDR1 as SGHDT and CDR2 as YYEEEE. V shed 0 bases and J 7 bases; nucleotides not matched to a gene: 10.

The rearrangement links TRBV5-1 to TRBJ2-1, with D tentatively TRBD2 (6 bases). The germline V and J ends were trimmed by 2 bases and 10 bases, with 13 bases remaining between them. This CDR3 is built from 13 residues. The V gene's germline CDR1 is SGHRS and CDR2 YFSETQ. CDR3 nucleotides: TGCGCCAGCAGCTTCCCAACGGGAGTGGAGCAGTTCTTC. Protein: CASSFPTGVEQFF.

This rearrangement joins TRBV7-3 to TRBJ2-1; TRBD2 might be the D (5 bases). V lost 2 bases and J 0 bases, leaving 8 bases between the germline ends. This CDR3 spans 15 amino acids. The germline V gene encodes CDR1 SGHTA and CDR2 FQGTGA. The DNA of the CDR3 is TGTGCCAGCAGCTTAGTGGGAGACTCCTACAATGAGCAGTTCTTC. Protein product: CASSLVGDSYNEQFF.

This chain links TRBV5-1 with TRBJ1-3, with 8 bases identical to TRBD1. CDR1 SGHRS and CDR2 YFSETQ come from the germline V gene. The CDR3 loop spans 16 amino acids. V trimming: 2 bases; J trimming: 0 bases; junction bases outside the gene matches: 4. The CDR3 loop reads CASSFNQGASGNTIYF. The CDR3 region has the DNA TGCGCCAGCAGCTTTAATCAGGGGGCCTCTGGAAACACCATATATTTT.

This clone was picked up a small number of times. The rearrangement links TRBV11-2 to TRBJ2-6; 9 bases align to TRBD2. Trimming removed 1 base from V and 1 base from J; junction bases left unmatched: 8. Germline V gives CDR1 SGHAT, CDR2 FQNNGV. This CDR3 spans 19 amino acids. This CDR3 is CASSLAPASGRSGANVLTF. The CDR3 coding sequence is TGTGCCAGCAGCTTAGCCCCGGCCAGCGGGAGGTCTGGGGCCAACGTCCTGACTTTC. Full variable domain (missing parts from reference TRBV11-2 and TRBJ2-6): EAGVAQSPRYKIIEKRQSVAFWCNPISGHATLYWYQQILGQGPKLLIQFQNNGVVDDSQLPKDRFSAERLKGVDSTLKIQPAKLEDSAVYLCASSLAPASGRSGANVLTFGAGSRLTVL.

The chain links TRBV2 to TRBJ1-3; D perhaps matches TRBD1 (5 bases). CDR1 is SNHLY and CDR2 is FYNNEI in the germline V gene. Trimming pared 0 bases from V and 8 bases from J, leaving 11 bases between. CDR3 size: 14 residues. CDR3 loop: CASSEALQGYTIYF. In DNA form, the CDR3 reads TGTGCCAGCAGTGAAGCGCTTCAGGGATACACCATATATTTT.

V is TRBV14 and J is TRBJ1-1; no firm D call. Germline V gene data show CDR1 as SGHDN and CDR2 as FVKESK. V was trimmed by 5 bases and J by 0 bases, leaving 7 bases between them. The CDR3 loop spans 13 amino acids. The CDR3 spells CASSNSMNTEAFF. The CDR3 DNA follows: TGTGCCAGCAGCAACAGTATGAACACTGAAGCTTTCTTT.

V usage is TRBV5-6 and J usage is TRBJ2-1, with D possibly matching TRBD2 (6 bases). CDR1 is SGHDT and CDR2 is YYEEEE in the germline V gene. CDR3 size: 15 residues. V was trimmed by 4 bases and J by 7 bases, leaving 18 bases between them. CDR3 DNA sequence: TGTGCCAGCAGCCCTCTAGGAGGGAGAGGTAATGAGCAGTTCTTC. Protein product: CASSPLGGRGNEQFF.

The rearrangement joins TRBV19 to TRBJ1-2, with D possibly TRBD1 on 5 matching bases. Trimming removed 2 bases at V and 4 bases at J, with 8 bases between. The CDR3 consists of 13 residues. Germline V gene sequence: CDR1 LNHDA, CDR2 SQIVND (reference sequence). The CDR3 protein is CASSIQQGYGYTF. As DNA, the CDR3 is TGTGCCAGTAGTATACAGCAGGGCTATGGCTACACCTTC.